This is a list of T cell receptor beta chains from one sample in a study of control samples from healthy donors and cancer patients. Assay: immunoSEQ multiplex PCR; the TCRdb copy retains only in-frame clones and omits some. The sample contains 100,000 to 150,000 clones, roughly 90% of which appear only once. Input material: blood. Source of these receptors: a man between 18 and 29 years old in good health. The CDR3 runs from the conserved cysteine through the conserved F or W. Fields, in order: clone size, CDR3 length, D gene, V gene, J gene, CDR3 DNA, CDR3 protein. A D gene is named only where the DNA matches it firmly. Where a row states a size, it is once, few, many or the class of an expanded clone; other rows omit it.

abundance: -; len: 13; d_gene: -; v_gene: TRBV11-2; j_gene: TRBJ1-2; CDR3nt: TGTGCCAGCAGCTCCCTAGGATATCGTGGCTACACCTTC; CDR3aa: CASSSLGYRGYTF
abundance: -; len: 13; d_gene: -; v_gene: TRBV5-1; j_gene: TRBJ1-1; CDR3nt: TGCGCCAGCAGCTCAGGGTGGAACACTGAAGCTTTCTTT; CDR3aa: CASSSGWNTEAFF
abundance: -; len: 10; d_gene: -; v_gene: TRBV30; j_gene: TRBJ1-1; CDR3nt: TGTGCCTGGAAGGGTACTGAAGCTTTCTTT; CDR3aa: CAWKGTEAFF
abundance: -; len: 17; d_gene: -; v_gene: TRBV4-2; j_gene: TRBJ2-2; CDR3nt: TGTGCCAGCAGCCAAGATAAGGCAGGGTGGAACACCGGGGAGCTGTTTTTT; CDR3aa: CASSQDKAGWNTGELFF
abundance: -; len: 12; d_gene: -; v_gene: TRBV6-6; j_gene: TRBJ2-1; CDR3nt: TGTGCCAGCAGTTACGGTGTAAATGAGCAGTTCTTC; CDR3aa: CASSYGVNEQFF
abundance: -; len: 18; d_gene: TRBD1; v_gene: TRBV19; j_gene: TRBJ2-2; CDR3nt: TGTGCCAGTAGTATAGATACCCGGACAGGGGGCCGCACCGGGGAGCTGTTTTTT; CDR3aa: CASSIDTRTGGRTGELFF
abundance: -; len: 15; d_gene: -; v_gene: TRBV9; j_gene: TRBJ1-1; CDR3nt: TGTGCCAGCAGCGTAGCCCCCCGAGGGTACACTGAAGCTTTCTTT; CDR3aa: CASSVAPRGYTEAFF
abundance: once; len: 14; d_gene: TRBD1; v_gene: TRBV5-5; j_gene: TRBJ1-1; CDR3nt: TGTGCCAGCAGGCCCCGACAGGGGGTCACTGAAGCTTTCTTT; CDR3aa: CASRPRQGVTEAFF
abundance: -; len: 15; d_gene: TRBD2; v_gene: TRBV9; j_gene: TRBJ2-1; CDR3nt: TGTGCCAGCAGCGCGACTAGCGGATCCTACAATGAGCAGTTCTTC; CDR3aa: CASSATSGSYNEQFF
abundance: -; len: 12; d_gene: -; v_gene: TRBV5-1; j_gene: TRBJ1-6; CDR3nt: TGCGCCAGCACCGAACAGGGTTCACCCCTCCACTTT; CDR3aa: CASTEQGSPLHF
abundance: -; len: 12; d_gene: -; v_gene: TRBV5-1; j_gene: TRBJ2-5; CDR3nt: TGCGCCAGCAGCTTGGATCAAGAGACCCAGTACTTC; CDR3aa: CASSLDQETQYF
abundance: once; len: 14; d_gene: TRBD1; v_gene: TRBV5-1; j_gene: TRBJ1-2; CDR3nt: TGCGCCAGCAGCCCCGAGGGGGACAGGGCTGGCTACACCTTC; CDR3aa: CASSPEGDRAGYTF
abundance: -; len: 16; d_gene: -; v_gene: TRBV11-2; j_gene: TRBJ1-2; CDR3nt: TGTGCCAGCAGCACCGTTAAAGGGAGTGGTACTTATGGCTACACCTTC; CDR3aa: CASSTVKGSGTYGYTF
abundance: -; len: 15; d_gene: -; v_gene: TRBV6-4; j_gene: TRBJ2-2; CDR3nt: TGTGCCAGCGGGAACGGGGTAGGGAACACCGGGGAGCTGTTTTTT; CDR3aa: CASGNGVGNTGELFF
abundance: -; len: 15; d_gene: TRBD1; v_gene: TRBV27; j_gene: TRBJ1-2; CDR3nt: TGTGCCAGCAGAGAGTTTACAGGGGGTAGCTATGGCTACACCTTC; CDR3aa: CASREFTGGSYGYTF
abundance: -; len: 12; d_gene: TRBD2; v_gene: TRBV10-3; j_gene: TRBJ2-1; CDR3nt: TGCGGGACTAGCGGTGACTACAATGAGCAGTTCTTC; CDR3aa: CGTSGDYNEQFF
abundance: -; len: 15; d_gene: -; v_gene: TRBV10-2; j_gene: TRBJ1-2; CDR3nt: TGCGCCAGCAGTGATATACTTCAGGGATCCGATGGCTACACCTTC; CDR3aa: CASSDILQGSDGYTF
abundance: -; len: 14; d_gene: TRBD1; v_gene: TRBV29-1; j_gene: TRBJ1-1; CDR3nt: TGCAGCGTTGACCGTCGGGACAGCAACACTGAAGCTTTCTTT; CDR3aa: CSVDRRDSNTEAFF
abundance: -; len: 16; d_gene: TRBD1; v_gene: TRBV9; j_gene: TRBJ1-2; CDR3nt: TGTGCCAGCAGTAAGGGACAGGGAGGGACCTACTATGGCTACACCTTC; CDR3aa: CASSKGQGGTYYGYTF
abundance: once; len: 13; d_gene: -; v_gene: TRBV6-6; j_gene: TRBJ1-1; CDR3nt: TGTGCCAGCACCCTACACCAGAACACTGAAGCTTTCTTT; CDR3aa: CASTLHQNTEAFF
abundance: -; len: 13; d_gene: TRBD1; v_gene: TRBV5-1; j_gene: TRBJ2-1; CDR3nt: TGCGCCAGCAGGCCCGACAGGGTAGGGGGGCAGTTCTTC; CDR3aa: CASRPDRVGGQFF